This is a list of T cell receptor beta chains from one sample in a study of early T cells in non-severe SARS-CoV-2 infection. One entry per CDR3 protein results from TCRdb running MiXCR on the 5' RACE reads. The table includes 50,000 or so distinct CDR3 sequences, about 4.1% detected once. What was sequenced was whole blood. The receptor set was obtained from an adult who was a healthcare worker with PCR-confirmed SARS-CoV-2 infection or an uninfected control (not recorded which). Each CDR3 is given without its conserved first and last residue. The size field is filled for only some rows; it gives once, few, many or a size class.

SVEGQGGNEQY	TRBV29-1	many	TRBJ2-7
SAPDRGRETEAF	TRBV20-1	many	TRBJ1-1
ASSVGLAGFNEQF	TRBV2	many	TRBJ2-1
ATSAWTSTDTQY	TRBV24-1	many	TRBJ2-3
SAAGSLDPYEQY	TRBV20-1	many	TRBJ2-7
ASSRVRGGIGELF	TRBV7-8	-	TRBJ2-2
ASSSYSSQGEDGYT	TRBV7-2	few	TRBJ1-2
ASRYTNTEAF	TRBV6-2/TRBV6-3	many	TRBJ1-1
SARDLIGGGKPEAF	TRBV20-1	many	TRBJ1-1
SVEDPTGGPYEQY	TRBV29-1	medium-sized	TRBJ2-7
ASTPGKTQPQH	TRBV19	many	TRBJ1-5
SVEDLGTTKELF	TRBV29-1	many	TRBJ2-2
ASSSGQGNNSPLH	TRBV7-2	few	TRBJ1-6
ASSGDTQETQY	TRBV2	many	TRBJ2-5
ASSGNERTSGAKNIQY	TRBV7-9	many	TRBJ2-4
ASSSIPGQGISGANVLT	TRBV7-3	-	TRBJ2-6
SARTPLTHEQY	TRBV20-1	-	TRBJ2-7
ASSSRQGRLNTEAF	TRBV7-3	few	TRBJ1-1
ASSFKTGVGVDEQF	TRBV12-3/TRBV12-4	-	TRBJ2-1
SASQGGLADTQY	TRBV20-1	-	TRBJ2-3
ASSLGGGSTEAF	TRBV7-9	many	TRBJ1-1
ASSGVSGGADEQY	TRBV2	many	TRBJ2-7
ASREANVLT	TRBV25-1	many	TRBJ2-6
ATGGLRTRAF	TRBV2	many	TRBJ1-1
ASSQRIGTGFFYEQY	TRBV4-3	many	TRBJ2-7
AWSATGGSNQPQH	TRBV30	many	TRBJ1-5
ASSLALGGADEDYEQY	TRBV5-1	many	TRBJ2-7
ASSRPGQEETQY	TRBV3-1	-	TRBJ2-5
ASSLENGRLNYGYT	TRBV7-2	few	TRBJ1-2
SVQDRDEQY	TRBV29-1	many	TRBJ2-7
ASSETGRRTEAF	TRBV2	many	TRBJ1-1